In this sample, the clone carrying this T cell receptor beta chain is medium-sized. What it binds is unknown. The treatment denotes: treatment-naive control, cytoreductive nephrectomy. Control samples are tumors resected by cytoreductive nephrectomy without prior radiation. Control tumors came from a few females and about a dozen males, aged 40 to 82. Generated by immunoSEQ multiplex PCR, the TCRdb table keeps only in-frame clones and is missing some. This sample has 14,000 or so clones; just over 55% occur once, and the top ten carry 10% to 15%. This sample was included in a study of radiation and T cells in renal cell carcinoma. Germline V gene lookup returns CDR1 SGHDN and CDR2 FVKESK. The germline V and J ends were trimmed by 0 bases and 0 bases, with 2 bases remaining between them. This CDR3 spans 13 amino acids. General study points: Tumor samples were small regions of roughly 1 g. Dominant CDR3 motifs were more common in irradiated tumors than controls.

This sequence joins TRBV14 and TRBJ1-1; D is undetermined. This sequence was found in a man between 50 and 59 years old with renal cell carcinoma. Sequencing used tumor tissue, obtained from a patient whose treatment was nephrectomy without radiotherapy. CDR3: CASSQDMNTEAFF. Here the CDR3 DNA reads TGTGCCAGCAGCCAAGACATGAACACTGAAGCTTTCTTT.